One and the same sample provided the 8 T cell receptor beta chains below, sequenced in a study of T cell responses to AZD1222 COVID-19 vaccine (dated by TCRdb to 2020 to 2022). The time point label corresponds to: about 28 days (+/-7) after the second vaccine dose. Libraries were constructed by the immunoSEQ multiplex PCR assay. TCRdb took this table from immuneACCESS and kept in-frame rearrangements with V and J called. Such tables lack part of the clones; where checked against another copy, unresolved V genes explain under half of the gap, and the rest is unexplained. This sample holds approximately 99,000 clones; 90% to 95% were observed only once. The ten largest clones represent 7.5% to 9.5% of the sample. This sample comprised peripheral blood, obtained 28 days after the second AZD1222 dose. The receptors shown here come from an adult who received the AZD1222 COVID-19 vaccine.

The CDR3 nucleotides are TGTGCCAGCAGCCCACGAGGCGGACAGGCCCAGCAGTTCTTC. It encodes CASSPRGGQAQQFF. V and J are TRBV11-1 and TRBJ2-1; TRBD1 agrees at 7 bases. The V gene end was trimmed by 5 bases and the J gene end by 11 bases; junction bases not matched to a gene: 12. The CDR3 extends over 14 amino acids. Germline CDR1 reads SGHAT; CDR2 reads FQDESV (reference sequence).

V is TRBV5-1 and J is TRBJ1-6; D uncertain. Trimming removed 0 bases at V and 7 bases at J, with 11 bases between. The CDR3 consists of 15 residues. Germline V gene lookup returns CDR1 SGHRS and CDR2 YFSETQ. CDR3 sequence (DNA): TGCGCCAGCAGCTTGGGTGGACCGGGGAATTCACCCCTCCACTTT. Protein: CASSLGGPGNSPLHF.

The gene calls are TRBV2 and TRBJ2-1; the match to TRBD2 covers 11 bases. Trimming at V came to 11 bases and at J to 0 bases, leaving 21 bases not matched to a gene. Looked up from germline, CDR1 is SNHLY and CDR2 is FYNNEI. The CDR3 has 20 residues. The CDR3 sequence is CALSIIGTSGLILSYNEQFF. The DNA for the CDR3 is TGTGCCCTCAGCATCATCGGGACTAGCGGACTGATTCTCTCCTACAATGAGCAGTTCTTC. Drawing the rest from reference TRBV2 and TRBJ2-1, the complete variable domain is EPEVTQTPSHQVTQMGQEVILRCVPISNHLYFYWYRQILGQKVEFLVSFYNNEISEKSEIFDDQFSVERPDGSNFTLKIRSTKLEDSAMYFCALSIIGTSGLILSYNEQFFGPGTRLTVL.

The chain is built from TRBV6-5 and TRBJ1-1; D might be TRBD1 (5 bases). Trimming removed 2 bases from V and 4 bases from J, with 14 bases in between. From germline, CDR1 is MNHEY and CDR2 SVGAGI. This CDR3 has 15 residues. CDR3 loop: CASSYGGGRTTEAFF. The CDR3 DNA follows: TGTGCCAGCAGTTACGGGGGGGGGAGGACCACTGAAGCTTTCTTT.

CDR3 sequence: CAISEGWGTSGSRDEQYF. The CDR3 nucleotides read TGTGCCATCAGTGAGGGGTGGGGGACTAGCGGGAGTAGGGACGAGCAGTACTTC. This chain joins TRBV10-3 and TRBJ2-7, with 14 bases matching TRBD2. The CDR3 is 18 residues long. The germline V gene has CDR1 ENHRY and CDR2 SYGVKD. J was trimmed by 5 bases and V by 2 bases; bases with no gene match: 11.

The rearrangement uses TRBV7-8 and TRBJ1-2; D possibly corresponds to TRBD1 (5 bases). The CDR3 runs to 13 residues. Germline lookup yields CDR1 SGHVS and CDR2 FQNEAQ. Trimming removed 5 bases at V and 0 bases at J, with 7 bases between. CDR3 amino acids: CASSPTANYGYTF. Written as DNA, the CDR3 is TGTGCCAGCAGCCCGACAGCTAACTATGGCTACACCTTC.

V usage is TRBV19 and J usage is TRBJ1-1, with D unclear. The CDR3 sequence is 13 residues long. The V gene's germline CDR1 is LNHDA and CDR2 SQIVND (reference sequence). Trimming shortened V by 1 base and J by 1 base, and 4 bases separated the two germline ends. Written as DNA, the CDR3 is TGTGCCAGTAGTATAGGGAGGAACACTGAAGCTTTCTTT. As protein: CASSIGRNTEAFF.

The V call is TRBV6-1, the J call TRBJ1-6; a weak D match, TRBD1 (5 bases). The CDR3 is made up of 15 amino acids. In germline, CDR1 is MNHNS, CDR2 SASEGT. Trimming removed 2 bases at V and 7 bases at J, with 12 bases between. CDR3 sequence: CASSESNRFNSPLHF. CDR3 sequence (DNA): TGTGCCAGCAGTGAATCTAACAGGTTCAATTCACCCCTCCACTTT.